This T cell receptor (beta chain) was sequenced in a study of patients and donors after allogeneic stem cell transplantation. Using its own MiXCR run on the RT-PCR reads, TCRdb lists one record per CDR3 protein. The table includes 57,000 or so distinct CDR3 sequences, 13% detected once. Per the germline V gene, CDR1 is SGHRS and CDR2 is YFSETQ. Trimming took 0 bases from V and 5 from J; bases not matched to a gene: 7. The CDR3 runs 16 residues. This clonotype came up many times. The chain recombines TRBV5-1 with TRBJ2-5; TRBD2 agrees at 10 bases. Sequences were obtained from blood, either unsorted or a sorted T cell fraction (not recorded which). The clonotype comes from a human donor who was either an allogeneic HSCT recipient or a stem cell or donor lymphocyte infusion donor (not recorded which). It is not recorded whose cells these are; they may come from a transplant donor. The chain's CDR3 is CASSLESGRAVETQYF. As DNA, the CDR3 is TGCGCCAGCAGCTTGGAGAGCGGGAGGGCCGTTGAGACCCAGTACTTC.